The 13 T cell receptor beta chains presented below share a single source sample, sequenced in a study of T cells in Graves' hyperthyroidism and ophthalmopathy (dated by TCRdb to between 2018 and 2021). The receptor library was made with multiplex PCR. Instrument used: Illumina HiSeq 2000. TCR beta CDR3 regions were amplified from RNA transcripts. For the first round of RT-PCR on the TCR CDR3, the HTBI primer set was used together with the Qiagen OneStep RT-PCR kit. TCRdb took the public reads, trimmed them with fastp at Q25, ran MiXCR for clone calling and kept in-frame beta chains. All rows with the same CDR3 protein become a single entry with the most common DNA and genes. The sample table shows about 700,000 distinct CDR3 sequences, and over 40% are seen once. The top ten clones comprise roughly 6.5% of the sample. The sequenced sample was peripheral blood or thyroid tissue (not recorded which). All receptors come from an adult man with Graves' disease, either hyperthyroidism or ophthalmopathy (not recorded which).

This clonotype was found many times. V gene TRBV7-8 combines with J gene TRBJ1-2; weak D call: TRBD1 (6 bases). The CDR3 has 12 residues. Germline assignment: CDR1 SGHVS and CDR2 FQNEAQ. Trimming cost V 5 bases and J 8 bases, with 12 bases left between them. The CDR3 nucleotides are TGTGCCAGCAGCGCCAGGGGTTCAGGCTACACCTTC. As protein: CASSARGSGYTF.

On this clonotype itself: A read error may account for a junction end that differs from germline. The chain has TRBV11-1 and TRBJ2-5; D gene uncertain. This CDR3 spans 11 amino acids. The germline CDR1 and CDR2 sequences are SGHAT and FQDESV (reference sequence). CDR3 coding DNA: TGCAGCGTTACTCTGTACGAGACCCAGTACTTC. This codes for CSVTLYETQYF.

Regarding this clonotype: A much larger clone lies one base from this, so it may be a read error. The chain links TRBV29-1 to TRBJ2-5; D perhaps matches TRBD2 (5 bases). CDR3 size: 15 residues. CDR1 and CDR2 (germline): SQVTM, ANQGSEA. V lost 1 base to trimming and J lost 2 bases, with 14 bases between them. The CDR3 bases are TGCAGCGTTGAAGGAGGAGGAATAGCTCAAGAGACCCAGTACTTC. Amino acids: CSVEGGGIAQETQYF.

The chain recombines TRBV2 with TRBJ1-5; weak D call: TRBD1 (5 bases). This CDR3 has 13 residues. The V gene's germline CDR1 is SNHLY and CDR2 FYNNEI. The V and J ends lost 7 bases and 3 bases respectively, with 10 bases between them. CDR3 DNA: TGTGCCAGCACCAGGGTCCCCAATCAGCCCCAGCATTTT. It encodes CASTRVPNQPQHF.

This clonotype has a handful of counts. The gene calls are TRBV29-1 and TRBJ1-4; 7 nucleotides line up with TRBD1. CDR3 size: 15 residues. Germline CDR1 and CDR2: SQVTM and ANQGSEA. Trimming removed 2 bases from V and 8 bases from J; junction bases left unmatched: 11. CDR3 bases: TGCAGCGTTGAACGCCGGGCTCAGGGGGGGGAAAAACTGTTTTTT. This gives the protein CSVERRAQGGEKLFF.

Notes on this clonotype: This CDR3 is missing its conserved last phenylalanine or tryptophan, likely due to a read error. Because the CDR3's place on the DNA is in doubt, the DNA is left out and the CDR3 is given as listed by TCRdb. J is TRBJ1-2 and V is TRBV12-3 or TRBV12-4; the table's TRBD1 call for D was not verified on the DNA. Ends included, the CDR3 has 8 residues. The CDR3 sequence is CASRQTGI.

The CDR3 DNA sequence: TGTGCCAGCCGCGACACCCCAACTAATGAAAAACTGTTTTTT. Residues: CASRDTPTNEKLFF. This chain joins TRBV6-5 and TRBJ1-4, with D unresolved. Trimming removed 8 bases from V and 0 bases from J, with 10 bases in between. The CDR3 is made up of 14 amino acids. Germline assignment: CDR1 MNHEY and CDR2 SVGAGI.

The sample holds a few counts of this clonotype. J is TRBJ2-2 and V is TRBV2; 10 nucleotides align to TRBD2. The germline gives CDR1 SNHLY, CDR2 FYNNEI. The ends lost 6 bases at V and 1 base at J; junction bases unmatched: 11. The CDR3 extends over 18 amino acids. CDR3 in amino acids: CASRTGGPSGRNTGELFF. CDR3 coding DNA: TGTGCCAGCAGAACAGGGGGACCTAGCGGGAGGAACACCGGGGAGCTGTTTTTT.

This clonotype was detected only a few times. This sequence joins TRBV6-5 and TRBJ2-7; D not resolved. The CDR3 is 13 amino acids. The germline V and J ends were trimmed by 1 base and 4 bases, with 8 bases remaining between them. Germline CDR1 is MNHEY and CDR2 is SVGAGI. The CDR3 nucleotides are TGTGCCAGCAGTTACTTGGGTCATTACGAGCAGTACTTC. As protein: CASSYLGHYEQYF.

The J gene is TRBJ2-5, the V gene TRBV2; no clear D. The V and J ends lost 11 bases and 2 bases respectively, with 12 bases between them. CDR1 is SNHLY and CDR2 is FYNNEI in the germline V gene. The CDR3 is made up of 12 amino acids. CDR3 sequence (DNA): TGTGCCCGACCGCCAGGACAAGAGACCCAGTACTTC. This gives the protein CARPPGQETQYF.

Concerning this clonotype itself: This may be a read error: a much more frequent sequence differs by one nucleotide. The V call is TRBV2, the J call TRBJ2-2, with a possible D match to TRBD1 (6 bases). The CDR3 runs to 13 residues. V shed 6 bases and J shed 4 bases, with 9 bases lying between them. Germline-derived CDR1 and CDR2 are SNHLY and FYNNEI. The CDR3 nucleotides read TGTGCCAGCAGAGGACAGATCACCGGGGAGCTGTTTTTT. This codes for CASRGQITGELFF. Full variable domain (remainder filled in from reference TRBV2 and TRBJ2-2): EPEVTQTPSHQVTQMGQEVILRCVPISNHLYFYWYRQILGQKVEFLVSFYNNEISEKSEIFDDQFSVERPDGSNFTLKIRSTKLEDSAMYFCASRGQITGELFFGEGSRLTVL.

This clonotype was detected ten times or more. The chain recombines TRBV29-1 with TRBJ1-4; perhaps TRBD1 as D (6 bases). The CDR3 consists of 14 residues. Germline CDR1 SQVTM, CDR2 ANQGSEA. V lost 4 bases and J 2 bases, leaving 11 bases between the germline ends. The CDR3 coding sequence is TGCAGCGTTGGCTCAGGGGCCACTAATGAAAAACTGTTTTTT. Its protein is CSVGSGATNEKLFF.

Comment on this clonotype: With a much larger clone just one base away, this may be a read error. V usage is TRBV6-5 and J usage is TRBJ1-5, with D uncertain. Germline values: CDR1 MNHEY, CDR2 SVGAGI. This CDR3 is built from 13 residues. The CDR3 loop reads CAISYTLHQPQHF. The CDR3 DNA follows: TGTGCCATCAGTTACACCTTACATCAGCCCCAGCATTTT.